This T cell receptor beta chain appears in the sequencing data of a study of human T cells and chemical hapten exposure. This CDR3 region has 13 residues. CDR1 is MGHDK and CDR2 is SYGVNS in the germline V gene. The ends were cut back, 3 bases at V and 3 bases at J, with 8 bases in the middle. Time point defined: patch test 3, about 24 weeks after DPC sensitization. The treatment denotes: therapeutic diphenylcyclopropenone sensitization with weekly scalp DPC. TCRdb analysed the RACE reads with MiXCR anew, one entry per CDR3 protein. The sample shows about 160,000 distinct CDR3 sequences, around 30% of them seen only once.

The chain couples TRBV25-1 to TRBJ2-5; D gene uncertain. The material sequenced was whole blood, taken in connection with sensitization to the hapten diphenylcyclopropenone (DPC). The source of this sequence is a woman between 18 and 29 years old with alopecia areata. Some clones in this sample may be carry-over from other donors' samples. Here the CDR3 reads CASSEGGEETQYF. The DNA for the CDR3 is TGTGCCAGCAGTGAGGGCGGAGAAGAGACCCAGTACTTC.